This entry lists 15 T cell receptor beta chains sequenced from one sample in a study of shared clonotypes between healthy human individuals. TCRdb keeps only in-frame clones here, not all; method: immunoSEQ multiplex PCR. The table shows roughly 2,300,000 clones, with less than 95% occurring only once. Sequenced sample: naive CD4+ T cells from PBMCs. The subset: CD45RA+ positively selected. Receptors originate from a man aged 18-30 years in good health. Some clones in this sample may be carry-over from other donors' samples.

This clone was found a few times. The chain links TRBV25-1 to TRBJ2-1, with a tentative D call TRBD2 (6 bases). Germline CDR1 and CDR2: MGHDK and SYGVNS. CDR3 length equals 14 residues. Trimming took off 1 base at V and 4 bases at J, with 8 bases between the two ends. The CDR3 coding sequence is TGTGCCAGCAGTGAATGGGGGGTTTACAATGAGCAGTTCTTC. Its translation is CASSEWGVYNEQFF.

The chain joins TRBV19 to TRBJ2-7; TRBD1 matches at 7 bases. The CDR3 contains 14 residues. CDR1 and CDR2 (germline): LNHDA, SQIVND (reference sequence). V dropped 3 bases and J dropped 3; count of bases not matched to a gene: 5. The chain's CDR3 is CASSIRQGYYEQYF. CDR3 nucleotides: TGTGCCAGTAGTATCCGACAGGGTTACTACGAGCAGTACTTC.

The chain couples TRBV7-9 to TRBJ2-3; maybe TRBD2 (6 bases). The ends were cut back, 5 bases at V and 4 bases at J, with 16 bases in the middle. The CDR3 covers 15 residues. Germline lookup yields CDR1 SEHNR and CDR2 FQNEAQ (reference sequence). The CDR3 DNA follows: TGTGCCAGCAGCAGGGACTCCGCGGCCTCAGATACGCAGTATTTT. Translation: CASSRDSAASDTQYF.

J is TRBJ2-5 and V is TRBV6-5, with TRBD2 matching over 8 bases. Germline V gene lookup returns CDR1 MNHEY and CDR2 SVGAGI. Trimming removed 4 bases from V and 1 base from J; junction bases left unmatched: 8. The CDR3 runs 16 residues. As DNA, the CDR3 is TGTGCCAGCAGTTTTACTAGCGGACTACCCCAAGAGACCCAGTACTTC. Translated: CASSFTSGLPQETQYF.

This chain's CDR3 is CASSFPRQGSEQYF. The CDR3 DNA sequence: TGCGCCAGCAGCTTCCCCCGCCAGGGGTCCGAGCAGTACTTC. J is TRBJ2-7 and V is TRBV5-1, with a possible D match to TRBD1 (6 bases). This CDR3 spans 14 amino acids. The V end was cut by 2 bases, the J end by 6 bases, with 15 bases between. Germline V gene sequence: CDR1 SGHRS, CDR2 YFSETQ.

The gene calls are TRBV4-1 and TRBJ1-3; D is unresolved. The CDR3 is 17 residues long. V dropped 1 base and J dropped 0 bases, with 13 bases sitting between them. Germline CDR1 MGHRA, CDR2 YSYEKL. CDR3: CASSQGPLRNSGNTIYF. The DNA for the CDR3 is TGCGCCAGCAGCCAAGGCCCCCTCAGGAACTCTGGAAACACCATATATTTT.

About this clone: The sample has other DNA sequences that encode this CDR3 too. The chain employs TRBV28 and TRBJ1-5; perhaps TRBD1 as D (5 bases). The germline V gene has CDR1 MDHEN and CDR2 SYDVKM. The CDR3 runs 15 residues. V shed 5 bases and J shed 2 bases, with 13 bases lying between them. The CDR3 is CASSGQGLGNQPQHF. Written as DNA, the CDR3 is TGTGCCAGCAGTGGGCAGGGCCTGGGCAATCAGCCCCAGCATTTT.

The CDR3 DNA follows: TGTGCCAGTAGTACACTCCGGAGCTCTGGGGCCAACGTCCTGACTTTC. Translation: CASSTLRSSGANVLTF. This rearrangement joins TRBV19 to TRBJ2-6; no definite D call. Trimming left V 4 bases short and J 0 bases short, with 10 bases between. The CDR3 is made up of 16 amino acids. Looked up from germline, CDR1 is LNHDA and CDR2 is SQIVND (reference sequence).

About this clone itself: Other DNA sequences in the same sample also yield this CDR3. The chain uses TRBV7-9 and TRBJ1-1, with TRBD1 matching over 7 bases. This CDR3 contains 14 residues. Germline CDR1 and CDR2: SEHNR and FQNEAQ (reference sequence). Losses at the gene ends were 5 bases for V and 2 bases for J; bases not matched to a gene: 5. CDR3 bases: TGTGCCAGCAGCCGGACAGGCCTAAACACTGAAGCTTTCTTT. Its translation: CASSRTGLNTEAFF.

The V gene is TRBV11-2, the J gene TRBJ1-5, with a possible D match to TRBD1 (6 bases). CDR3 size: 18 residues. The V end was cut by 1 base, the J end by 0 bases, with 16 bases between. The V gene's germline CDR1 is SGHAT and CDR2 FQNNGV. The DNA of the CDR3 is TGTGCCAGCAGCTTAGGGAAGGGGGGTGATCATAGCAATCAGCCCCAGCATTTT. Its translation is CASSLGKGGDHSNQPQHF.

V gene TRBV7-9 combines with J gene TRBJ2-2; D gene unclear. V lost 1 base, J lost 3 bases, and 6 bases lay in between. CDR3 length: 14 residues. Germline V gene lookup returns CDR1 SEHNR and CDR2 FQNEAQ (reference sequence). CDR3 protein: CASSLGFDTGELFF. The DNA of the CDR3 is TGTGCCAGCAGCTTAGGATTTGACACCGGGGAGCTGTTTTTT.

The chain has TRBV12-5 and TRBJ1-2, with a tentative D call TRBD1 (5 bases). Germline V gene data show CDR1 as LGHNT and CDR2 as FRNRAP. The CDR3 totals 12 residues. Trimming cost V 10 bases and J 1 base, with 10 bases left between them. The CDR3 region is CATGALNYGYTF. The CDR3 DNA is TGTGCTACTGGGGCCCTTAACTATGGCTACACCTTC.

This clone was recorded once. The V gene is TRBV9, the J gene TRBJ2-7; 10 bases are a match to TRBD2. Trimming cost V 0 bases and J 6 bases; bases outside gene matches: 6. Germline lookup yields CDR1 SGDLS and CDR2 YYNGEE. The CDR3 is 15 amino acids. The CDR3 nucleotides are TGTGCCAGCAGCGTAGAAGGGCTAGCGGGAGCCGAGCAGTACTTC. Protein product: CASSVEGLAGAEQYF.

This clone was recorded only once. The chain employs TRBV6-1 and TRBJ1-5, with TRBD1 matching over 8 bases. The CDR3 contains 13 residues. CDR1 MNHNS and CDR2 SASEGT come from the germline V gene. The trim removed 5 bases at V and 7 bases at J, leaving 4 bases unmatched. This CDR3 is CASSRTGNQPQHF. The CDR3 DNA sequence: TGTGCCAGCAGTCGGACAGGGAACCAGCCCCAGCATTTT.

The J gene is TRBJ1-2, the V gene TRBV5-1; possible D gene TRBD1, 6 bases. This CDR3 is built from 13 residues. The V gene lost 2 bases and the J gene lost 8 bases, with 13 bases spanning the gap. The V gene's germline CDR1 is SGHRS and CDR2 YFSETQ. CDR3 nucleotides: TGCGCCAGCAGCTTCGGGGGCGCGGGAGGCTACACCTTC. Translated, it gives CASSFGGAGGYTF.